Listed here are 18 T cell receptor beta chains from one sample, sequenced in a study of blood T cell repertoires in COVID-19 (dated by TCRdb to about 2020). Receptor libraries were prepared by the immunoSEQ multiplex PCR assay. Imported from immuneACCESS, the table was reduced by TCRdb to in-frame sequences with V and J called. These copies leave out some clones; in studies compared against another copy, an unresolved V gene accounts for under half, and the cause of the remainder is not known. The sample profile shows 250,000 to 350,000 clones; about 89% of them were found once. In total, the top ten clones hold around 0.84% of the sample. The source material was peripheral blood. The receptors were sampled from a man aged 25-45 years with acute or convalescent COVID-19.

CDR3 coding DNA: TGTGCCAGCAGCTCCCGATGGGGGACAGGGCGGCAGCCCCAGCATTTT. It is translated as CASSSRWGTGRQPQHF. The rearrangement links TRBV5-8 to TRBJ1-5, with 9 bases lining up with TRBD1. V was pared by 3 bases and J by 7 bases, with 11 bases of the junction left unmatched. Germline V gene data show CDR1 as SGHTS and CDR2 as YDEGEE. The CDR3 spans 16 residues.

The V call is TRBV18, the J call TRBJ2-2; the match to TRBD1 covers 8 bases. CDR1 and CDR2 from the germline V gene are KGHSH and LQKENI. This CDR3 has 16 residues. V was clipped by 6 bases and J by 6 bases; unmatched bases: 12. This chain's CDR3 is CASSPARTGSPGELFF. CDR3 coding DNA: TGTGCCAGCTCTCCCGCCCGGACAGGGTCCCCCGGGGAGCTGTTTTTT.

This clone was recorded a few times. The chain carries TRBV9 and TRBJ2-1; 10 bases agree with TRBD2. The CDR3 is 15 residues long. V shed 0 bases, J shed 9 bases, and the junction held 6 bases outside the gene matches. Germline loops: CDR1 SGDLS, CDR2 YYNGEE. Here the CDR3 reads CASSVASGGALEQFF. Written as DNA, the CDR3 is TGTGCCAGCAGCGTAGCCAGCGGGGGGGCACTTGAGCAGTTCTTC.

The chain combines TRBV19 with TRBJ1-5; possible D gene TRBD1, 6 bases. This CDR3 spans 15 amino acids. Germline CDR1 LNHDA, CDR2 SQIVND (reference sequence). V dropped 7 bases and J dropped 2 bases, with 15 bases sitting between them. The CDR3 region is CASKTAAGGNQPQHF. The CDR3, as DNA: TGTGCCAGTAAAACAGCGGCAGGGGGCAATCAGCCCCAGCATTTT.

The chain combines TRBV5-1 with TRBJ2-2; tentative D call: TRBD2 (6 bases). CDR1 SGHRS and CDR2 YFSETQ come from the germline V gene. The V end was cut by 4 bases, the J end by 2 bases, with 21 bases between. There are 18 residues in the CDR3. CDR3 in amino acids: CASSRNPRTNFNTGELFF. CDR3 in DNA: TGCGCCAGCAGCCGCAATCCGAGGACTAACTTTAACACCGGGGAGCTGTTTTTT.

This chain connects TRBV5-1 to TRBJ2-2; 13 bases map to TRBD2. Germline V gene lookup returns CDR1 SGHRS and CDR2 YFSETQ. The CDR3 is 16 residues long. J lost 5 bases, V lost 9 bases, and 10 bases had no gene match. CDR3 sequence: CATKLAGGGATGELFF. The CDR3 coding sequence is TGCGCCACCAAACTAGCGGGAGGGGGCGCGACCGGGGAGCTGTTTTTT.

The chain joins TRBV6-5 to TRBJ2-7; TRBD1 might be the D (6 bases). CDR1 MNHEY and CDR2 SVGAGI come from the germline V gene. The V end was cut by 6 bases, the J end by 1 base, with 16 bases between. This CDR3 spans 15 amino acids. The CDR3 nucleotides are TGTGCCAGCAGGGGGACATATGACGTATCCTACGAGCAGTACTTC. It translates to CASRGTYDVSYEQYF.

The CDR3 region has the DNA TGTGCCAGCAGCCAAGGCCCCCTGACAGGGGGCTTCACTGAAGCTTTCTTT. Protein product: CASSQGPLTGGFTEAFF. The gene calls are TRBV28 and TRBJ1-1; 10 nucleotides match TRBD1. CDR3 length: 17 residues. The ends lost 6 bases at V and 4 bases at J; junction bases unmatched: 14. Germline loops: CDR1 MDHEN, CDR2 SYDVKM.

DNA for the CDR3: TGCAGCGTGCTCCGGGACAGGGCGGGTTATGGCTACACCTTC. The encoded protein is CSVLRDRAGYGYTF. The rearrangement joins TRBV29-1 to TRBJ1-2, with 9 bases fitting TRBD1. Losses at the gene ends were 6 bases for V and 5 bases for J; bases not matched to a gene: 10. This CDR3 has 14 amino acids. The germline V gene has CDR1 SQVTM and CDR2 ANQGSEA.

The chain uses TRBV5-1 and TRBJ2-2, with TRBD1 identical over 7 bases. Germline V CDR1 and CDR2: SGHRS, YFSETQ. V shed 0 bases, J shed 1 base, and the junction held 6 bases outside the gene matches. The CDR3 contains 17 residues. The CDR3 region has the DNA TGCGCCAGCAGCTTGGATCCGGACAGGAAGAACACCGGGGAGCTGTTTTTT. It codes for CASSLDPDRKNTGELFF.

In this sample, this clone turned up many times. This rearrangement joins TRBV28 to TRBJ2-2, with TRBD1 matching over 7 bases. The CDR3 sequence is 16 residues long. V gave up 4 bases and J gave up 7 bases; unmatched junction bases: 12. Germline V gene lookup returns CDR1 MDHEN and CDR2 SYDVKM. The CDR3 sequence: CASSSTGTDLFGELFF. The CDR3 DNA is TGTGCCAGCAGTTCGACCGGGACAGACCTGTTCGGGGAGCTGTTTTTT.

This clone is a singleton in its sample. The V gene is TRBV10-3, the J gene TRBJ1-1; D may be TRBD1 (6 bases). V was trimmed by 2 bases and J by 0 bases, leaving 7 bases between them. CDR3 size: 14 residues. CDR1 ENHRY and CDR2 SYGVKD come from the germline V gene. CDR3 DNA: TGTGCCATCAGTGAGGGACAGCTGAACACTGAAGCTTTCTTT. This translates into CAISEGQLNTEAFF.

The rearrangement uses TRBV18 and TRBJ2-1, with 10 bases fitting TRBD2. V was clipped by 2 bases and J by 7 bases; unmatched bases: 5. Germline-derived CDR1 and CDR2 are KGHSH and LQKENI. This CDR3 region has 15 residues. CDR3: CASSPTSGMFNEQFF. The DNA of the CDR3 is TGTGCCAGCTCACCAACTAGCGGGATGTTTAATGAGCAGTTCTTC. The entire variable domain, with the rest obtained from reference TRBV18 and TRBJ2-1, is as follows: NAGVMQNPRHLVRRRGQEARLRCSPMKGHSHVYWYRQLPEEGLKFMVYLQKENIIDESGMPKERFSAEFPKEGPSILRIQQVVRGDSAAYFCASSPTSGMFNEQFFGPGTRLTVL.

This clone was picked up a small number of times. The chain joins TRBV5-1 to TRBJ1-1; D uncertain. In germline, CDR1 is SGHRS, CDR2 YFSETQ. The CDR3 consists of 14 residues. V was shortened by 2 bases and J by 1 base, with 9 bases between the two germline ends. DNA of the CDR3: TGCGCCAGCAGCTTCACGGCAGGGAACACTGAAGCTTTCTTT. It codes for CASSFTAGNTEAFF.

This chain links TRBV27 with TRBJ2-1; unclear D gene. Trimming pared 4 bases from V and 7 bases from J, leaving 5 bases between. The CDR3 has 11 amino acids. The germline V gene encodes CDR1 MNHEY and CDR2 SMNVEV (reference sequence). This CDR3 reads CASSSRNEQFF. The DNA for the CDR3 is TGTGCCAGCAGTTCTCGGAATGAGCAGTTCTTC.

This chain links TRBV7-3 with TRBJ1-6; D gene unclear. The CDR3 length is 15 residues. Germline V CDR1 and CDR2: SGHTA, FQGTGA. Trimming stripped 4 bases from V and 7 bases from J, with 14 bases between. The CDR3: CASSSNYNTNSPLHF. The CDR3, as DNA: TGTGCCAGCAGCTCCAACTACAATACAAATTCACCCCTCCACTTT.

The rearrangement uses TRBV11-2 and TRBJ1-2; D uncertain. The V end lost 1 base, the J end lost 3 bases, and 9 bases lay between the germline ends. The CDR3 covers 14 residues. Germline values: CDR1 SGHAT, CDR2 FQNNGV. The CDR3 loop is CASSLARLDYGYTF. Written as DNA, the CDR3 is TGTGCCAGCAGCTTAGCCAGGCTGGACTATGGCTACACCTTC.

The rearrangement links TRBV2 to TRBJ1-6, with D perhaps matching TRBD1 (6 bases). Germline-derived CDR1 and CDR2 are SNHLY and FYNNEI. V was clipped by 5 bases and J by 1 base, with 12 bases between them. The CDR3 loop spans 16 amino acids. The CDR3 is CASSPSRGSYNSPLHF. CDR3 bases: TGTGCCAGCAGTCCCTCCAGGGGATCCTATAATTCACCCCTCCACTTT. The full variable domain, its missing parts supplied by reference TRBV2 and TRBJ1-6, is EPEVTQTPSHQVTQMGQEVILRCVPISNHLYFYWYRQILGQKVEFLVSFYNNEISEKSEIFDDQFSVERPDGSNFTLKIRSTKLEDSAMYFCASSPSRGSYNSPLHFGNGTRLTVT.